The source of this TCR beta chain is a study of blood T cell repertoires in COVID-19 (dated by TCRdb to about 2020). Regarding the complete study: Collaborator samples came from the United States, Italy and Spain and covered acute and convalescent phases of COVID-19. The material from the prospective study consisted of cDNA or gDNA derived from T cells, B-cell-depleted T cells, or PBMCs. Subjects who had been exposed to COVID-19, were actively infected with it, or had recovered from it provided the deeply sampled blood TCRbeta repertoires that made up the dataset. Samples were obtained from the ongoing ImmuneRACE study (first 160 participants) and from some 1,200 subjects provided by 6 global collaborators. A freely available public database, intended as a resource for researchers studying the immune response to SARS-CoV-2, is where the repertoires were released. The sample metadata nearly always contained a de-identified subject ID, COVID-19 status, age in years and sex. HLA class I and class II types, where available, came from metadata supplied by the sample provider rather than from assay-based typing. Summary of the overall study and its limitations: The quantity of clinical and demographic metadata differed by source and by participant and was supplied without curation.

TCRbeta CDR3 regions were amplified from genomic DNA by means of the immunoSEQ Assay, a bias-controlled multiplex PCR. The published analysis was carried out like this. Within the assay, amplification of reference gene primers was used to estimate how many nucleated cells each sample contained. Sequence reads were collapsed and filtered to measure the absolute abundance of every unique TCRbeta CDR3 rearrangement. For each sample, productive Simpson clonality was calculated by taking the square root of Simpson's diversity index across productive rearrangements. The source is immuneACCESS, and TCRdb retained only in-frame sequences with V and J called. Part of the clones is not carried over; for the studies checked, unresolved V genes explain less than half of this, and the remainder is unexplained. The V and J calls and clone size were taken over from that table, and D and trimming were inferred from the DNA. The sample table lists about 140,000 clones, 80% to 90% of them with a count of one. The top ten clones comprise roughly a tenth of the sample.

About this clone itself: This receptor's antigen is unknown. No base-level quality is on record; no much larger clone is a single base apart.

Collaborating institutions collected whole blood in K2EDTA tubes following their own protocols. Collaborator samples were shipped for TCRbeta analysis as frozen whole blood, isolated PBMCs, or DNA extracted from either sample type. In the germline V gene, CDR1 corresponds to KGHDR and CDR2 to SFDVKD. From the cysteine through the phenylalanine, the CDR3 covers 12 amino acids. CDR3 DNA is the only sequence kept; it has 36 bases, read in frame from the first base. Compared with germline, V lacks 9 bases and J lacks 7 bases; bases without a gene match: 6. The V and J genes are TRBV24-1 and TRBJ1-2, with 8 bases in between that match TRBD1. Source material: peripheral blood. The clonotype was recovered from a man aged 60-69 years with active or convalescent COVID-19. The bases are TGTGCCACCTCTCAGGGGGCGCGTGGCTACACCTTC. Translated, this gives CATSQGARGYTF.